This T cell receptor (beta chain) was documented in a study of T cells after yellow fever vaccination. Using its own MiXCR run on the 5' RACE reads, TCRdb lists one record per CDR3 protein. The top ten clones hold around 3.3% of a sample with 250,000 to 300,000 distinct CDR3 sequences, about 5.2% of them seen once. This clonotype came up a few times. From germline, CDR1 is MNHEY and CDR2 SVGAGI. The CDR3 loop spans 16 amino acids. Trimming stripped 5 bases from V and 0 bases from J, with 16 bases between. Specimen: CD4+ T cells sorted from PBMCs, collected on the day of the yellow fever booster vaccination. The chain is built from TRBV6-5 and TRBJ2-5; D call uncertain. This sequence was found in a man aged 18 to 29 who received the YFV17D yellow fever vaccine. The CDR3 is CASSPRHSKYQETQYF. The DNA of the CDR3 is TGTGCCAGCAGTCCCCGACACTCTAAGTACCAAGAGACCCAGTACTTC.